The 2 T cell receptor beta chains reported below all come from one sample, sequenced in a study of blood T cell repertoires in COVID-19. Produced via immunoSEQ multiplex PCR; TCRdb's table is partial and in-frame only. The table includes about 290,000 clones, approximately 86% detected once. Sequenced: peripheral blood. The origin of the receptors is a woman between 50 and 59 years old with active or convalescent COVID-19.

The chain has TRBV2 and TRBJ2-1, with a weak D call TRBD2 (5 bases). Germline CDR1 is SNHLY and CDR2 is FYNNEI. The CDR3 length is 14 residues. V dropped 6 bases and J dropped 9 bases, with 18 bases sitting between them. The CDR3 sequence: CASRVGLPGGEQFF. The CDR3 DNA is TGTGCCAGCAGGGTTGGACTCCCGGGCGGTGAGCAGTTCTTC.

This rearrangement joins TRBV19 to TRBJ2-1; 7 nucleotides line up with TRBD2. The CDR3 covers 15 residues. The V gene end was trimmed by 5 bases and the J gene end by 2 bases; junction bases not matched to a gene: 6. From germline, CDR1 is LNHDA and CDR2 SQIVND (reference sequence). DNA for the CDR3: TGTGCCAGTAGTGCCAGTGCGGGAGCCTACAATGAGCAGTTCTTC. Protein: CASSASAGAYNEQFF. Full variable domain (missing parts from reference TRBV19 and TRBJ2-1): DGGITQSPKYLFRKEGQNVTLSCEQNLNHDAMYWYRQDPGQGLRLIYYSQIVNDFQKGDIAEGYSVSREKKESFPLTVTSAQKNPTAFYLCASSASAGAYNEQFFGPGTRLTVL.